One sample yielded the 12 T cell receptor beta chains listed below, sequenced in a study of OX40 agonist ivuxolimab in advanced cancers. Measured with immunoSEQ multiplex PCR; TCRdb has only the in-frame clones, and not every one. The top ten clones hold approximately 6.3% of a sample with about 96,000 clones, under 85% of them seen once. Sequencing was performed on CD4+ or CD8+ T cells sorted from blood, taken in a trial of the OX40 agonist ivuxolimab. These receptors all come from an adult with an advanced solid tumor such as melanoma, head and neck, liver or kidney cancer.

The J gene is TRBJ2-1, the V gene TRBV2, with 7 bases that match TRBD2. CDR1 and CDR2 from the germline V gene are SNHLY and FYNNEI. The CDR3 is 16 residues long. V dropped 2 bases and J dropped 4; count of bases not matched to a gene: 8. CDR3 nucleotides: TGTGCCAGCAGTGAAAGAAGCGGGGCTCAATACAATGAGCAGTTCTTC. Its translation: CASSERSGAQYNEQFF. The variable domain in full, with the rest retrieved from reference TRBV2 and TRBJ2-1, is EPEVTQTPSHQVTQMGQEVILRCVPISNHLYFYWYRQILGQKVEFLVSFYNNEISEKSEIFDDQFSVERPDGSNFTLKIRSTKLEDSAMYFCASSERSGAQYNEQFFGPGTRLTVL.

This chain joins TRBV5-1 and TRBJ2-2, with TRBD1 as a possible D gene (6 bases). The CDR3 runs to 14 residues. The ends were cut back, 3 bases at V and 4 bases at J, with 10 bases in the middle. Germline CDR1 and CDR2: SGHRS and YFSETQ. In DNA, the CDR3 is TGCGCCAGCAGCTCGGGGACAAGCACCGGGGAGCTGTTTTTT. The encoded protein is CASSSGTSTGELFF.

V usage is TRBV7-2 and J usage is TRBJ1-5; 7 nucleotides match TRBD1. The CDR3 contains 15 residues. Per the germline V gene, CDR1 is SGHTA and CDR2 is FQGNSA. The junction had 0 bases not matched to a gene; V was cut back by 1 base and J by 0 bases. The CDR3 sequence: CASSLEGASNQPQHF. The CDR3 DNA is TGTGCCAGCAGCTTAGAGGGGGCTAGCAATCAGCCCCAGCATTTT. The full variable domain, completed using reference TRBV7-2 and TRBJ1-5, is GAGVSQSPSNKVTEKGKDVELRCDPISGHTALYWYRQSLGQGLEFLIYFQGNSAPDKSGLPSDRFSAERTGGSVSTLTIQRTQQEDSAVYLCASSLEGASNQPQHFGDGTRLSIL.

This clone came up a few times. The genes are TRBV27 and TRBJ2-7; 12 bases agree with TRBD1. J was trimmed by 6 bases and V by 4 bases; bases with no gene match: 10. The V gene's germline CDR1 is MNHEY and CDR2 SMNVEV (reference sequence). The CDR3 is made up of 16 amino acids. The CDR3 DNA reads TGTGCCAGCAGTTCTCTGGGGGACAGGGGGCGCCGCGAGCAGTACTTC. This codes for CASSSLGDRGRREQYF.

V gene TRBV29-1 combines with J gene TRBJ2-5; 9 positions agree with TRBD1. The germline V gene encodes CDR1 SQVTM and CDR2 ANQGSEA. Unmatched junction bases numbered 5, after V lost 7 bases and J lost 5 bases. The CDR3 contains 12 residues. The CDR3 DNA is TGCAGCGCTGGACAGGGGAGTGAGACCCAGTACTTC. It codes for CSAGQGSETQYF.

The chain recombines TRBV21-1 with TRBJ2-3; TRBD1 reflects the table's D call only, with no check against the DNA. TRBV21-1 is classified as a pseudogene. The CDR3 runs 14 residues. In DNA form, the CDR3 reads TGTGCCAGCAGCAAAAACAGGGGTTCCGATACGCAGTATTTT. Translating gives CASSKNRGSDTQYF.

The chain employs TRBV19 and TRBJ1-1, with a weak D call TRBD1 (5 bases). The V gene lost 3 bases and the J gene lost 1 base, with 12 bases spanning the gap. Germline V gives CDR1 LNHDA, CDR2 SQIVND (reference sequence). The CDR3 has 15 residues. The DNA of the CDR3 is TGTGCCAGTAGTATCAGGATAAGGGGGAACACTGAAGCTTTCTTT. Protein product: CASSIRIRGNTEAFF.

The chain has TRBV2 and TRBJ1-2, with 9 bases aligning to TRBD1. The CDR3 contains 14 residues. J lost 4 bases, V lost 6 bases, and 6 bases had no gene match. Per the germline V gene, CDR1 is SNHLY and CDR2 is FYNNEI. The CDR3 spells CASRGQGVLYGYTF. The CDR3 bases are TGTGCCAGCAGGGGACAGGGAGTACTCTATGGCTACACCTTC.

The chain has TRBV5-1 and TRBJ2-1, with unresolved D. Looked up from germline, CDR1 is SGHRS and CDR2 is YFSETQ. The CDR3 consists of 12 residues. V lost 4 bases and J 6 bases, leaving 8 bases between the germline ends. The CDR3 sequence: CASSLEFNEQFF. The CDR3 bases are TGCGCCAGCAGCCTGGAATTCAATGAGCAGTTCTTC. Full variable domain (rest looked up from reference TRBV5-1 and TRBJ2-1): KAGVTQTPRYLIKTRGQQVTLSCSPISGHRSVSWYQQTPGQGLQFLFEYFSETQRNKGNFPGRFSGRQFSNSRSEMNVSTLELGDSALYLCASSLEFNEQFFGPGTRLTVL.

This clone was counted a single time. This sequence joins TRBV5-6 and TRBJ2-7; D is ambiguous. CDR1 is SGHDT and CDR2 is YYEEEE in the germline V gene. The CDR3 covers 13 residues. The V gene lost 0 bases and the J gene lost 3 bases, with 7 bases spanning the gap. The CDR3 coding sequence is TGTGCCAGCAGCTTGGCAACCAACTACGAGCAGTACTTC. This encodes CASSLATNYEQYF.

The chain recombines TRBV7-2 with TRBJ2-3; 9 nucleotides agree with TRBD2. From germline, CDR1 is SGHTA and CDR2 FQGNSA. V lost 1 base, J lost 3 bases, and 5 bases stayed unmatched. This CDR3 comprises 16 residues. The DNA for the CDR3 is TGTGCCAGCAGCTTAGTTAGCGGGGGCCAGACAGATACGCAGTATTTT. Translated: CASSLVSGGQTDTQYF.

The chain joins TRBV5-6 to TRBJ1-4, with D unclear. The V gene's germline CDR1 is SGHDT and CDR2 YYEEEE. The V end was cut by 2 bases, the J end by 8 bases, with 10 bases between. The CDR3 extends over 13 amino acids. DNA of the CDR3: TGTGCCAGCAGCTTCTGGGGTGAAGAAAAACTGTTTTTT. This encodes CASSFWGEEKLFF.